The T cell receptor beta chain under discussion was sequenced for a study of T cells after yellow fever vaccination. Study-level findings and limits: Peaking faster, on day 5 versus 15, the secondary response was nonetheless weaker. Booster samples showed a return of most primary-vaccination clones (approximately 95% CD4, about 85% CD8).

The authors made TCR cDNA by 5'RACE template switching, adding a universal primer site and UMIs. TCRdb called the 5' RACE reads again in MiXCR, with one record for every CDR3 protein. In the table there are 300,000 or so distinct CDR3 sequences, under 5% of which are singletons. Per germline, CDR1 MDHEN and CDR2 SYDVKM. The junction had 12 bases not matched to a gene; V was cut back by 5 bases and J by 6 bases. CDR3 length equals 16 residues. This clonotype was detected many times. Its antigen remains unidentified. The V call is TRBV28, the J call TRBJ2-3; 9 bases line up with TRBD1. Specimen: PBMCs, collected 5 days after the yellow fever booster vaccination. The sequence derives from a man aged 18 to 30 who received the YFV17D yellow fever vaccine. CDR3 loop: CASSPLQGATFDTQYF. In DNA form, the CDR3 reads TGTGCCAGCAGTCCTTTACAGGGGGCAACATTTGATACGCAGTATTTT. Based on the CDR3 plus reference TRBV28 and TRBJ2-3, the full variable domain is DVKVTQSSRYLVKRTGEKVFLECVQDMDHENMFWYRQDPGLGLRLIYFSYDVKMKEKGDIPEGYSVSREKKERFSLILESASTNQTSMYLCASSPLQGATFDTQYFGPGTRLTVL.